The source of this TCR beta chain is a study of T-cell reconstitution after alpha-beta-depleted transplantation in children. Unique molecular identifiers tagged the TCRbeta library. From the PCR reads, TCRdb called clonotypes with MiXCR, one entry per CDR3 protein. Found here are about 210,000 distinct CDR3 sequences, about 15% of them singletons; the top ten hold about 45%. On this clonotype: Its target is not known.

The study's findings and limits: Some patients' high day-60 TCRbeta diversity was attributed to recipient cells surviving conditioning. T-cell counts and diversity were attributed mostly to newly produced T cells one year after transplant.

V was cut by 5 bases and J by 10 bases, with 6 bases left in between. The CDR3 length is 11 residues. Germline V gene lookup returns CDR1 LGHNA and CDR2 YNFKEQ. The sequence derives from a male patient aged 2-15 years who had a stem cell transplant for acute lymphoblastic leukemia, so the T cells may come from the graft donor. The sample consisted of PBMCs, mostly from graft donor cells, taken 360 days after TCRalphabeta/CD19-depleted stem cell transplant. The rearrangement links TRBV4-2 to TRBJ1-6; D gene unclear. DNA of the CDR3: TGTGCCAGCAGCTCGGGATCACCCCTCCACTTT. This translates into CASSSGSPLHF.